The 13 T cell receptor beta chains listed next were all sequenced from one sample in a study of tumor-infiltrating lymphocytes in localized non-small cell lung cancer. Profiling relied on immunoSEQ multiplex PCR, and the TCRdb table lists in-frame clones only, not all of them. The repertoire holds roughly 24,000 clones, with roughly 64% as singletons. The sequenced material came from lung tumor tissue. The receptors shown here come from a human donor with non-small cell lung cancer.

The rearrangement links TRBV11-2 to TRBJ1-1; TRBD1 might be the D (6 bases). Germline V lookup: CDR1 SGHAT, CDR2 FQNNGV. Trimming removed 5 bases at V and 5 bases at J, with 18 bases between. The CDR3 is 15 amino acids. CDR3 sequence reads: CASSTQGQGATEAFF. CDR3 in DNA: TGTGCCAGCAGCACCCAGGGGCAGGGCGCGACTGAAGCTTTCTTT.

This rearrangement joins TRBV28 to TRBJ2-4, with 7 bases fitting TRBD2. V shed 6 bases and J 8 bases; nucleotides not matched to a gene: 16. The germline V gene encodes CDR1 MDHEN and CDR2 SYDVKM. The CDR3 runs 16 residues. CDR3 coding DNA: TGTGCCAGCAGCCCCCTCCCAGCGCGGGAGAGACACATTCAGTACTTC. The encoded protein is CASSPLPARERHIQYF. Drawing the rest from reference TRBV28 and TRBJ2-4, the complete variable domain is DVKVTQSSRYLVKRTGEKVFLECVQDMDHENMFWYRQDPGLGLRLIYFSYDVKMKEKGDIPEGYSVSREKKERFSLILESASTNQTSMYLCASSPLPARERHIQYFGAGTRLSVL.

The chain joins TRBV30 to TRBJ2-7, with D perhaps matching TRBD1 (6 bases). V was cut by 2 bases and J by 2 bases, with 10 bases left in between. The CDR3 is made up of 13 amino acids. Germline CDR1 GTSNPN, CDR2 SVGIG (reference sequence). CDR3: CAWSFRGPYEQYF. CDR3 in DNA: TGTGCCTGGAGTTTCAGGGGACCCTACGAGCAGTACTTC.

The count of this clone is one. V is TRBV19 and J is TRBJ1-4; D remains unclear. Trimming removed 6 bases from V and 0 bases from J, with 8 bases in between. Germline CDR1 and CDR2: LNHDA and SQIVND (reference sequence). The CDR3 runs to 14 residues. The CDR3 nucleotides read TGTGCCAGTAGCCAACAGACAACTAATGAAAAACTGTTTTTT. This sequence encodes CASSQQTTNEKLFF.

The genes are TRBV27 and TRBJ2-7; D is possibly TRBD1 or TRBD2 (6 bases each). Trimming cost V 7 bases and J 7 bases, with 23 bases left between them. The V gene's germline CDR1 is MNHEY and CDR2 SMNVEV (reference sequence). CDR3 length: 15 residues. CDR3 protein: CASKPQGTLYQEQYF. CDR3 DNA: TGTGCCAGCAAACCGCAGGGGACTCTTTACCAAGAGCAGTACTTC.

CDR3 region: CAWRFGLAGETDTQYF. The CDR3 nucleotides are TGTGCCTGGAGGTTCGGACTAGCGGGAGAGACAGATACGCAGTATTTT. The chain links TRBV30 to TRBJ2-3, with TRBD2 matching 13 bases. Per the germline V gene, CDR1 is GTSNPN and CDR2 is SVGIG (reference sequence). This CDR3 has 16 amino acids. V shed 3 bases and J 3 bases; nucleotides not matched to a gene: 6.

This clone has only a few counts. CDR3 sequence: CASSSSGLNTIYF. The CDR3 DNA follows: TGTGCCAGCAGTTCCTCAGGGTTGAACACCATATATTTT. The gene calls are TRBV6-5 and TRBJ1-3; D is possibly TRBD1 (5 bases). The germline V gene encodes CDR1 MNHEY and CDR2 SVGAGI. The V end lost 4 bases, the J end lost 7 bases, and 11 bases lay between the germline ends. This CDR3 has 13 residues.

The gene calls are TRBV4-1 and TRBJ1-2; the D is unclear. The CDR3 is 16 residues long. V lost 0 bases and J 1 base, leaving 12 bases between the germline ends. Germline values: CDR1 MGHRA, CDR2 YSYEKL. The CDR3 coding sequence is TGCGCCAGCAGCCAAGATCCTGAGGCTTTTAACTATGGCTACACCTTC. This codes for CASSQDPEAFNYGYTF.

J is TRBJ1-5 and V is TRBV19; D is unresolved. The V gene lost 4 bases and the J gene lost 3 bases, with 10 bases spanning the gap. Germline lookup yields CDR1 LNHDA and CDR2 SQIVND (reference sequence). This CDR3 is 14 amino acids long. The CDR3 is CASSTETYNQPQHF. CDR3 DNA: TGTGCCAGTAGTACAGAAACCTACAATCAGCCCCAGCATTTT.

This clone appeared a few times. The chain couples TRBV6-1 to TRBJ1-1; D not resolved. The CDR3 has 17 amino acids. Trimming took off 0 bases at V and 1 base at J, with 15 bases between the two ends. The V gene's germline CDR1 is MNHNS and CDR2 SASEGT. CDR3 region: CASSEAVLASGNTEAFF. The CDR3 DNA sequence: TGTGCCAGCAGTGAAGCCGTCCTCGCGAGCGGGAACACTGAAGCTTTCTTT.

This clone was detected a few times. V gene TRBV29-1 combines with J gene TRBJ1-2; D unresolved. From germline, CDR1 is SQVTM and CDR2 ANQGSEA. V gave up 3 bases and J gave up 8 bases, with 16 bases separating them. CDR3 size: 13 residues. The CDR3 sequence: CSVERRGAAGYTF. CDR3 DNA: TGCAGCGTTGAGAGGCGGGGAGCGGCGGGCTACACCTTC.

V gene TRBV7-9 combines with J gene TRBJ2-3; D gene unclear. From germline, CDR1 is SEHNR and CDR2 FQNEAQ (reference sequence). V was pared by 0 bases and J by 4 bases, with 2 bases between. This CDR3 is built from 12 residues. The CDR3 coding sequence is TGTGCCAGCAGCTTAGCAGCAGATACGCAGTATTTT. This encodes CASSLAADTQYF.

The chain uses TRBV5-1 and TRBJ2-5; tentatively, D is TRBD1 (6 bases). CDR3 length: 17 amino acids. Trimming cost V 0 bases and J 5 bases, with 20 bases left between them. Per the germline V gene, CDR1 is SGHRS and CDR2 is YFSETQ. The CDR3 nucleotides read TGCGCCAGCAGCTTGGCCGGCGGACAGACAGACATCGAGACCCAGTACTTC. It codes for CASSLAGGQTDIETQYF.